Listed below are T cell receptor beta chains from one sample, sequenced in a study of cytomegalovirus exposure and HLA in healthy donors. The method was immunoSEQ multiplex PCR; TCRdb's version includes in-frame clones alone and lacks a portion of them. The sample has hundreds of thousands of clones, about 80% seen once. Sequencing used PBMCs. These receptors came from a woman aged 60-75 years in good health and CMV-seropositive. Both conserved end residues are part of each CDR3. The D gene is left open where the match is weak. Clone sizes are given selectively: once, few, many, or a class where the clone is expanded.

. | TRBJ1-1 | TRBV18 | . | TGTGCCAGCTCACCTTTGGGGGCGAGGGAGACTGAAGCTTTCTTT | CASSPLGARETEAFF
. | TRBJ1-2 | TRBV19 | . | TGTGCCAGTAGTCGGACACTCCGTAATAACTATGGCTACACCTTC | CASSRTLRNNYGYTF
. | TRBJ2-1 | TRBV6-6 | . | TGTGCCAGCAGTTACGACAGCGCCGAGTACAATGAGCAGTTCTTC | CASSYDSAEYNEQFF
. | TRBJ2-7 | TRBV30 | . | TGTGCCTGGAATGCAGGGGCCGAGCAGTACTTC | CAWNAGAEQYF
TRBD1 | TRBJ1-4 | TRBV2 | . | TGTGCCAGCAGCCGATTGGGGACAGCCGTGCGGGAAAAACTGTTTTTT | CASSRLGTAVREKLFF
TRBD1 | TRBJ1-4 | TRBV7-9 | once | TGTGCCAGCAGCTCGGGACAGGGCAATGAAAAACTGTTTTTT | CASSSGQGNEKLFF
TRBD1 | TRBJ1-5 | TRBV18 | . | TGTGCCAGCTCACCTACCGGACAGGTCCTAGAAAATCAGCCCCAGCATTTT | CASSPTGQVLENQPQHF
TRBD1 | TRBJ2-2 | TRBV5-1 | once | TGCGCCAGCAGCTTGGAAGGGCAGGGGGCCGGGGAGCTGTTTTTT | CASSLEGQGAGELFF
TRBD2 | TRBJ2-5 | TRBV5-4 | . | TGTGCCAGCAGCTCCGGGGCGGGAGGGACCCAAGAGACCCAGTACTTC | CASSSGAGGTQETQYF
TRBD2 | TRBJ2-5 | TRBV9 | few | TGTGCCAGCAGCGGCGTAGCGGGGGGGCAAGAGACCCAGTACTTC | CASSGVAGGQETQYF
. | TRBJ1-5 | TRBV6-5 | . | TGTGCCAGCAGTTATAGGCCCGGGGATCAGCCCCAGCATTTT | CASSYRPGDQPQHF